What follows is one T cell receptor beta chain and its context. Per the original methods: How many nucleated cells were present was estimated from reference gene primer amplification. Sequencing was performed with immunoSEQ multiplex PCR; in TCRdb, only in-frame clones are kept and a portion is missing. Clonal size and the V and J genes are those of that table, whereas D and trimming came from the DNA. The sample contains about 83,000 clones, about 87% of which appear only once. Germline CDR1 is LNHDA and CDR2 is SQIVND (reference sequence). The CDR3 covers 14 residues. The germline V and J ends were trimmed by 9 bases and 0 bases, with 12 bases remaining between them. The data were obtained in a study of blood T cell repertoires in COVID-19. As for the study in general: Samples representing acute and convalescent COVID-19 were sourced from the United States, Italy and Spain. Nucleic acid was either cDNA or gDNA, and it came from T cells, B-cell-depleted T cells, or PBMCs.

The sequence came from an elderly man with active or convalescent COVID-19. Sequences were obtained from peripheral blood. The chain employs TRBV19 and TRBJ1-5, with D tentatively TRBD1 (6 bases). The CDR3 spells CASSGQYSNQPQHF. In DNA form, the CDR3 reads TGTGCCAGCTCGGGACAATATAGCAATCAGCCCCAGCATTTT.